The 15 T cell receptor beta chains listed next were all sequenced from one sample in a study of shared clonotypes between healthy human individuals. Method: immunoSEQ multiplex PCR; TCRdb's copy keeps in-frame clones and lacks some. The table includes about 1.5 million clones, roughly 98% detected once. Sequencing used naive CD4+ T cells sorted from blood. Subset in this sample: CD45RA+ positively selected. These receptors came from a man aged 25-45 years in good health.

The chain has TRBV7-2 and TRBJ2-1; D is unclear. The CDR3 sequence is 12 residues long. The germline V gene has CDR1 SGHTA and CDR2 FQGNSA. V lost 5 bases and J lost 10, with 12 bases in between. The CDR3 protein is CASSPQLGEQFF. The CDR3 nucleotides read TGTGCCAGCAGCCCTCAATTAGGGGAGCAGTTCTTC.

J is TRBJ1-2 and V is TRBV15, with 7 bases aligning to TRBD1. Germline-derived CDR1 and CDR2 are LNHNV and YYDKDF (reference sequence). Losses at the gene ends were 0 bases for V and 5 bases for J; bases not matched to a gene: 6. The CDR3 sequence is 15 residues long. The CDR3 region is CATSRDTGALYGYTF. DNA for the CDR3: TGTGCCACCAGCAGAGACACAGGGGCCCTTTATGGCTACACCTTC.

The CDR3 loop reads CASSTPYRGEETQYF. DNA of the CDR3: TGTGCCAGTAGTACACCCTACAGGGGGGAAGAGACCCAGTACTTC. This chain uses TRBV19 with TRBJ2-5, with 8 bases that match TRBD1. The germline V gene has CDR1 LNHDA and CDR2 SQIVND (reference sequence). V was pared by 4 bases and J by 3 bases, with 7 bases of the junction left unmatched. The CDR3 runs to 15 residues.

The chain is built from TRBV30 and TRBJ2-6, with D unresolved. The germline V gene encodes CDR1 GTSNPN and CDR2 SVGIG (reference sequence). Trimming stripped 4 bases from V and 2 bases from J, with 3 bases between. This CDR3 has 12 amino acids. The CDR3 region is CAWNPGANVLTF. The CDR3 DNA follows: TGTGCCTGGAACCCTGGGGCCAACGTCCTGACTTTC.

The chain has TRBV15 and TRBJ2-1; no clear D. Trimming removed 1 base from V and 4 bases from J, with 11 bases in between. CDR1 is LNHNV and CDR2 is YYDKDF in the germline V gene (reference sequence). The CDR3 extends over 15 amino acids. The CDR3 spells CATSRVPASYNEQFF. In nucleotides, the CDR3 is TGTGCCACCAGCAGAGTGCCAGCCTCATACAATGAGCAGTTCTTC.

The CDR3 DNA sequence: TGTGCCAGCAGCCTCCTGGGAGCAACTAATGAAAAACTGTTTTTT. Amino acid sequence: CASSLLGATNEKLFF. The V and J genes are TRBV7-9 and TRBJ1-4, with D unclear. The CDR3 sequence is 15 residues long. Trimming left V 5 bases short and J 0 bases short, with 10 bases between. Germline CDR1 and CDR2: SEHNR and FQNEAQ (reference sequence).

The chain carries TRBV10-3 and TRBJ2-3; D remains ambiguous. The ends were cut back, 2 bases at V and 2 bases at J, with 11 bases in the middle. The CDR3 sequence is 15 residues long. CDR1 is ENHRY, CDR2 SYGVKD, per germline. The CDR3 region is CAISETDRVTDTQYF. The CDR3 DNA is TGTGCCATCAGTGAGACCGACCGAGTCACAGATACGCAGTATTTT.

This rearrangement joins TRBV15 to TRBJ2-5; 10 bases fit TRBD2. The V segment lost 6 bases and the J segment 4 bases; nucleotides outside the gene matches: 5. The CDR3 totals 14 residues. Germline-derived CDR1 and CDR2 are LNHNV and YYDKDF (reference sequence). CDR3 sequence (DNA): TGTGCCACCAGAGCGGGAGGGGAAGGAGAGACCCAGTACTTC. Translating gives CATRAGGEGETQYF.

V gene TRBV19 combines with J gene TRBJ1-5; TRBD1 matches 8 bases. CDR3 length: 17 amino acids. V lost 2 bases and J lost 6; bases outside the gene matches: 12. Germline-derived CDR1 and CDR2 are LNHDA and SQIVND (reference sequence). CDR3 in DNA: TGTGCCAGTAGTATATCCGGTACGCAGGGGGCATTTCAGCCCCAGCATTTT. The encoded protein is CASSISGTQGAFQPQHF. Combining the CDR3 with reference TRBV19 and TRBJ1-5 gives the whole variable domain DGGITQSPKYLFRKEGQNVTLSCEQNLNHDAMYWYRQDPGQGLRLIYYSQIVNDFQKGDIAEGYSVSREKKESFPLTVTSAQKNPTAFYLCASSISGTQGAFQPQHFGDGTRLSIL.

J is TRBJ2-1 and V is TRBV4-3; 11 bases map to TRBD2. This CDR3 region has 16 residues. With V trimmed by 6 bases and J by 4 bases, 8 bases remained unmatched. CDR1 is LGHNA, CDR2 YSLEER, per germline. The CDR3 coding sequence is TGCGCCAGCAGTCAAACTATAGCGGGAGGGTACAATGAGCAGTTCTTC. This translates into CASSQTIAGGYNEQFF.

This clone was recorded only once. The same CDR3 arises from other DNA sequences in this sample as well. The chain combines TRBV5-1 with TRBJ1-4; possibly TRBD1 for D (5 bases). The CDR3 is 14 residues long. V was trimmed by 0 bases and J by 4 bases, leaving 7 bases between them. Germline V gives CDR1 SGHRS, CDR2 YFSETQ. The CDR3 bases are TGCGCCAGCAGCTTGGGACAGAGTAATGAAAAACTGTTTTTT. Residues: CASSLGQSNEKLFF.

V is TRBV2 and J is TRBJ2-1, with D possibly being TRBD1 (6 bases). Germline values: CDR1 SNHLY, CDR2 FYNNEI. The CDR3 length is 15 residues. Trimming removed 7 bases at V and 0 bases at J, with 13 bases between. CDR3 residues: CASKLTGSSYNEQFF. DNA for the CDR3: TGTGCCAGCAAGTTAACAGGGAGCTCCTACAATGAGCAGTTCTTC.

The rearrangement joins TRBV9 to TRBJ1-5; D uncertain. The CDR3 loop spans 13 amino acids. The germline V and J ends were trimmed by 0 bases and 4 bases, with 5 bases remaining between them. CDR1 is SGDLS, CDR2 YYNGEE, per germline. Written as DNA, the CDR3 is TGTGCCAGCAGCGTAGCGGATAATCAGCCCCAGCATTTT. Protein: CASSVADNQPQHF.

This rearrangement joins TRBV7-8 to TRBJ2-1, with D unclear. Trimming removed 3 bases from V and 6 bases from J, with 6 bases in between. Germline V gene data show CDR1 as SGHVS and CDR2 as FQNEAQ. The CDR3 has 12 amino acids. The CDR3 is CASSFIFNEQFF. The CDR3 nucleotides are TGTGCCAGCAGCTTTATCTTCAATGAGCAGTTCTTC.

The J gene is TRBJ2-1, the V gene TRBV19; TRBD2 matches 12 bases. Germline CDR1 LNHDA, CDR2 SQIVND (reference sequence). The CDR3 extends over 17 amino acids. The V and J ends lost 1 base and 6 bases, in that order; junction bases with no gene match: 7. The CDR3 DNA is TGTGCCAGTAGTATAGGTCTAGCGGGAGGGACTTCCAATGAGCAGTTCTTC. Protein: CASSIGLAGGTSNEQFF.